Listed here is a single T cell receptor beta chain. The count of this clone is one. Its target antigen remains unknown. Within one base of it there is no much larger clone, and no base qualities were kept. Looking up the germline V gene yields CDR1 SGHDT and CDR2 YYEEEE. The CDR3, from cysteine to phenylalanine, totals 15 residues. CDR3 DNA is the only sequence kept; it has 45 bases, read in frame from the first base. V is trimmed back by 0 bases and J by 4 bases, and the junction contains 7 bases that no gene match accounts for. The source of the sample is a study of blood T cell repertoires in COVID-19 (dated by TCRdb to 2020 to 2021). As for the study more broadly: The collaborator samples originated in the United States, Italy and Spain and spanned the acute and convalescent phases of COVID-19. Subjects who had been exposed to COVID-19, were actively infected with it, or had recovered from it provided the deeply sampled blood TCRbeta repertoires that made up the dataset. A de-identified subject ID, COVID-19 status, age in years and sex were almost always included in the sample metadata. Where available, HLA class I and class II types were obtained from metadata supplied by the sample provider rather than from assay-based typing. The prospective study material was composed of cDNA or gDNA derived from T cells, B-cell-depleted T cells, or PBMCs. Samples were obtained from the ongoing ImmuneRACE study (first 160 participants) and from some 1,300 subjects provided by 6 global collaborators. A freely available public database, intended as a resource for researchers studying the immune response to SARS-CoV-2, is where the repertoires were released. The paper as a whole reports these results and caveats: How much clinical and demographic metadata was included differed by source and by participant, and the metadata was provided uncurated.

Each collaborating institution followed its own protocols to collect whole blood in K2EDTA tubes. For TCRbeta analysis, collaborators shipped samples in one of three forms: frozen whole blood, isolated PBMCs, or DNA extracted from either of those sample types. TCRbeta CDR3 regions were amplified from genomic DNA by means of the immunoSEQ Assay, a bias-controlled multiplex PCR. Per the source publication's procedure: The number of nucleated cells in each sample was estimated by amplification of reference gene primers within the assay. To quantify the absolute abundance of each unique TCRbeta CDR3 rearrangement, sequence reads were collapsed and filtered. Productive Simpson clonality was computed per sample as the square root of Simpson's diversity index over productive rearrangements. Held by TCRdb, this immuneACCESS table contains in-frame sequences only and omits some clones. Under half of the omission traces to an unresolved V gene where checked; the cause of the rest is unknown. V, J and clone size derive from that table, while D and trimming were established from the DNA sequence. The sample includes around 200,000 clones, with more than 70% observed a single time. In total, the top ten clones hold under 2% of the sample.

The sequence is built from TRBV5-6 and TRBJ2-7; 7 junctional bases match TRBD2. The receptor was isolated from a man younger than 30 with active or convalescent COVID-19. The sequencing sample was made of peripheral blood. The CDR3 region has the sequence CASSLVAGAAYEQYF. The DNA sequence reads TGTGCCAGCAGCTTGGTGGCGGGAGCCGCGTACGAGCAGTACTTC.